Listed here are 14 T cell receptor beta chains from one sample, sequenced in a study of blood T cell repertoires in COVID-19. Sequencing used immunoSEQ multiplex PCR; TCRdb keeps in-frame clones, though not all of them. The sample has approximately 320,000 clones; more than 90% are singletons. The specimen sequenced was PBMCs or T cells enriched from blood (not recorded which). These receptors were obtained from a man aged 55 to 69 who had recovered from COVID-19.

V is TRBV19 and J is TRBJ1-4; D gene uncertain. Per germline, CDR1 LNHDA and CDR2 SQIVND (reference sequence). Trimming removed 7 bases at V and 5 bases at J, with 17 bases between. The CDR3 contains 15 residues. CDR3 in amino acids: CASNPRVLPNEKLFF. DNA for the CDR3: TGTGCCAGTAATCCGAGAGTTTTGCCCAATGAAAAACTGTTTTTT. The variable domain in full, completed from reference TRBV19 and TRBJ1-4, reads DGGITQSPKYLFRKEGQNVTLSCEQNLNHDAMYWYRQDPGQGLRLIYYSQIVNDFQKGDIAEGYSVSREKKESFPLTVTSAQKNPTAFYLCASNPRVLPNEKLFFGSGTQLSVL.

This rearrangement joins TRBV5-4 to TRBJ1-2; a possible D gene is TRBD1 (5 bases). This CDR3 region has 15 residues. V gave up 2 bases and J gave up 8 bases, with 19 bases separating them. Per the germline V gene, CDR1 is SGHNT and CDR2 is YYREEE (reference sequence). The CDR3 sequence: CASSFPGGDLRGYTF. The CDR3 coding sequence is TGTGCCAGCAGCTTTCCAGGAGGGGATTTGCGCGGCTACACCTTC.

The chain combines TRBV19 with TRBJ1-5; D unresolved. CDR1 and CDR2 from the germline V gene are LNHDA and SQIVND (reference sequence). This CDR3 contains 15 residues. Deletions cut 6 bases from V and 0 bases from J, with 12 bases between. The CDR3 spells CASRITANSNQPQHF. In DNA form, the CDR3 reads TGTGCCAGTAGGATTACCGCTAATAGCAATCAGCCCCAGCATTTT.

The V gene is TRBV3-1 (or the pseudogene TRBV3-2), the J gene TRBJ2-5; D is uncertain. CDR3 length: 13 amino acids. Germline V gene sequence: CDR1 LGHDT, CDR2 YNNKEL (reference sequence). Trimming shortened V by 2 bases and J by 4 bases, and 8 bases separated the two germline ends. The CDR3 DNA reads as TGTGCCAGCAGCCAATCGTTGGCAGAGACCCAGTACTTC. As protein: CASSQSLAETQYF.

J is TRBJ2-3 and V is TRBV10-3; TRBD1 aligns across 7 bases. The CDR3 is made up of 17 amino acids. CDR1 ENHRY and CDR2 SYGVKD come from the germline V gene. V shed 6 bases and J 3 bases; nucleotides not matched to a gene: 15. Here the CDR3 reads CAISRDRYTSITDTQYF. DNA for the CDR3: TGTGCCATCAGCCGGGACAGATACACAAGCATAACAGATACGCAGTATTTT.

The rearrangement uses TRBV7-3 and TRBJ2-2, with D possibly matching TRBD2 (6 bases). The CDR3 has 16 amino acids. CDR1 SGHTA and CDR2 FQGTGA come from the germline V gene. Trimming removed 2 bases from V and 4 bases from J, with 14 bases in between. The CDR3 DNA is TGTGCCAGCAGCTTATTTCCGCGGGGAAGCACCGGGGAGCTGTTTTTT. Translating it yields CASSLFPRGSTGELFF.

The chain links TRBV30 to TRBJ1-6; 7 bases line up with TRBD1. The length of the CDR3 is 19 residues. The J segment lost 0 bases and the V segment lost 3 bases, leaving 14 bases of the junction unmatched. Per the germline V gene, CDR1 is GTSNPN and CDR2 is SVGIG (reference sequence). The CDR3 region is CAWRGDRGGLSSYNSPLHF. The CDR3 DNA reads TGTGCCTGGAGGGGGGACAGAGGAGGCCTTAGCTCCTATAATTCACCCCTCCACTTT. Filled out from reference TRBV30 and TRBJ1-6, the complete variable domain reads SQTIHQWPATLVQPVGSPLSLECTVEGTSNPNLYWYRQAAGRGLQLLFYSVGIGQISSEVPQNLSASRPQDRQFILSSKKLLLSDSGFYLCAWRGDRGGLSSYNSPLHFGNGTRLTVT.

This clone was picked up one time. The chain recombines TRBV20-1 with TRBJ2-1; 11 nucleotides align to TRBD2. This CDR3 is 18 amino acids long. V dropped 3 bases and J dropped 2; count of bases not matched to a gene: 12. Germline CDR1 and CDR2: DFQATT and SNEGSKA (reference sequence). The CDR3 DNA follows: TGCAGTGCTAGTGCCCCGCCCGGGACTAGCGGAGCCTACAATGAGCAGTTCTTC. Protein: CSASAPPGTSGAYNEQFF.

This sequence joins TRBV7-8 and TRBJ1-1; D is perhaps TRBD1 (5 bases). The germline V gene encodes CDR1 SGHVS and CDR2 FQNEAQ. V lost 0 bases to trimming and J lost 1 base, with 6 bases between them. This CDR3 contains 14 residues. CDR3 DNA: TGTGCCAGCAGCTTAGCGGGGCCGAACACTGAAGCTTTCTTT. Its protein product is CASSLAGPNTEAFF.

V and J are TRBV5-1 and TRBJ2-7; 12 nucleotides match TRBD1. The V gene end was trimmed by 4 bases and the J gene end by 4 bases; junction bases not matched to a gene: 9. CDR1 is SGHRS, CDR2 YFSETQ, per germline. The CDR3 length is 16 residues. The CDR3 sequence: CASSIAGTGGGYEQYF. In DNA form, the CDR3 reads TGCGCCAGCAGCATTGCCGGGACAGGGGGCGGGTACGAGCAGTACTTC. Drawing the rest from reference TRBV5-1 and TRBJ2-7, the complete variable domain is KAGVTQTPRYLIKTRGQQVTLSCSPISGHRSVSWYQQTPGQGLQFLFEYFSETQRNKGNFPGRFSGRQFSNSRSEMNVSTLELGDSALYLCASSIAGTGGGYEQYFGPGTRLTVT.

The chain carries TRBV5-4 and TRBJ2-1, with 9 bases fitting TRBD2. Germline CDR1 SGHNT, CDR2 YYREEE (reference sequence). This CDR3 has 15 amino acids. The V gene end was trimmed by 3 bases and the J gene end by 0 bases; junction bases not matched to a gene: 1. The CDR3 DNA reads TGTGCCAGCAGCTGGACTAGCGACTCCTACAATGAGCAGTTCTTC. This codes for CASSWTSDSYNEQFF. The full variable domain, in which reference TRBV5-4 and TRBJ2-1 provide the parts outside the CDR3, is ETGVTQSPTHLIKTRGQQVTLRCSSQSGHNTVSWYQQALGQGPQFIFQYYREEENGRGNFPPRFSGLQFPNYSSELNVNALELDDSALYLCASSWTSDSYNEQFFGPGTRLTVL.

As DNA, the CDR3 is TGTGCCAGCAGCTTACAGCAAGAGACCCAGTACTTC. Translation gives CASSLQQETQYF. The chain combines TRBV11-3 with TRBJ2-5; no clear D. Germline CDR1 reads SGHNT; CDR2 reads YENEEA. The CDR3 sequence is 12 residues long. V lost 2 bases, J lost 2 bases, and 3 bases lay in between.

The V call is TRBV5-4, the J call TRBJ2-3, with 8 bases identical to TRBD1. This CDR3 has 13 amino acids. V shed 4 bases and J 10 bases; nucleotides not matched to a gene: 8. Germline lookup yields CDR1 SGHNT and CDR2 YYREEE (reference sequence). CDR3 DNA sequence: TGTGCCAGCAGCCCAAAGACAGGGGAGGCGCAGTATTTT. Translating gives CASSPKTGEAQYF. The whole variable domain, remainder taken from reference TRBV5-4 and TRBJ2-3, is ETGVTQSPTHLIKTRGQQVTLRCSSQSGHNTVSWYQQALGQGPQFIFQYYREEENGRGNFPPRFSGLQFPNYSSELNVNALELDDSALYLCASSPKTGEAQYFGPGTRLTVL.

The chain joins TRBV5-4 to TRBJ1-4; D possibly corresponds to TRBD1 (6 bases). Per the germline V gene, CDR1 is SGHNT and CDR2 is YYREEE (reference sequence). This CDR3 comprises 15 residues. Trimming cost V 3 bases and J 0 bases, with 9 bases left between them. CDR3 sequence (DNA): TGTGCCAGCAGCTCGACAGGAGCAACTAATGAAAAACTGTTTTTT. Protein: CASSSTGATNEKLFF.